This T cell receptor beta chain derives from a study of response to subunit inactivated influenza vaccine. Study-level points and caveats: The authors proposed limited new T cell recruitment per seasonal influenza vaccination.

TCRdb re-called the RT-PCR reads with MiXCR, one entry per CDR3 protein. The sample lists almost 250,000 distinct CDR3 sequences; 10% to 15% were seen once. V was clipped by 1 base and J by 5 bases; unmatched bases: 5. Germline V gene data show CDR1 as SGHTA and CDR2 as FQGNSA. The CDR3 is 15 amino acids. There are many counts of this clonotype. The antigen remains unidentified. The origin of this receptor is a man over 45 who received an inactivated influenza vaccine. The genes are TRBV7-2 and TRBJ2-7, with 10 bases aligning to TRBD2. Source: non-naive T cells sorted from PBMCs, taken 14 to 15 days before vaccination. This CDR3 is CASSLELAGAHEQYF. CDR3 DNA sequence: TGTGCCAGCAGCTTAGAGCTAGCGGGGGCCCACGAGCAGTACTTC.